The present T cell receptor (beta chain) was sequenced within a study of blood T cell repertoires in COVID-19. Whole-study context: The origin of the acute and convalescent COVID-19 samples was the United States, Italy and Spain. In each case, the material was cDNA or gDNA derived from T cells, B-cell-depleted T cells, or PBMCs.

CDR1 and CDR2 from the germline V gene are LGHNA and YSLEER. Trimming left V 4 bases short and J 6 bases short, with 14 bases between. The CDR3 has 14 residues. This table comes from immunoSEQ multiplex PCR, and its TCRdb copy is limited to in-frame clones, with some not included. The table records around 230,000 clones, around 86% of them present only once. Sequencing input: peripheral blood. V usage is TRBV4-3 and J usage is TRBJ2-3; TRBD1 is a possible D gene (5 bases). This TCR derives from an older woman with active or convalescent COVID-19. The CDR3 loop reads CASSPLIGVDTQYF. CDR3 in DNA: TGCGCCAGCAGCCCCCTCATAGGGGTTGATACGCAGTATTTT.